This is a list of T cell receptor beta chains from one sample in a study of OX40 agonist ivuxolimab in advanced cancers. The assay was immunoSEQ multiplex PCR, and TCRdb's table has in-frame clones only and misses some. The sample carries more than 45,000 clones, about nine tenths recorded once. Material: CD4+ or CD8+ T cells sorted from blood, obtained in a trial of the OX40 agonist ivuxolimab. The origin of the receptors is an adult with an advanced solid tumor such as melanoma, head and neck, liver or kidney cancer. Both conserved end residues are part of each CDR3. A D gene is named only where the DNA matches it firmly. Rows give clone size only sometimes, using once, few, many, or a class for an expanded clone.

d_call j_call clone_size v_call cdr3_aa cdr3_nt
- TRBJ1-4 - TRBV9 CASSGGTSNNEKLFF TGTGCCAGCAGCGGAGGGACGAGTAATAATGAAAAACTGTTTTTT
- TRBJ2-1 - TRBV6-5 CASSSELAEVLVEQFF TGTGCCAGCAGTTCCGAACTGGCGGAAGTCTTGGTTGAGCAGTTCTTC
- TRBJ2-3 - TRBV6-1 CASWWMSTDTQYF TGTGCCAGCTGGTGGATGAGCACAGATACGCAGTATTTT
- TRBJ2-5 - TRBV28 CASRRSHGETQYF TGTGCCAGCCGCAGGAGCCACGGGGAGACCCAGTACTTC
- TRBJ2-3 - TRBV5-1 CASSLVGQDFQYTSTDTQYF TGCGCCAGCAGCTTGGTGGGGCAGGACTTCCAATATACTAGCACAGATACGCAGTATTTT
TRBD2 TRBJ2-1 - TRBV27 CASSLLPSLTSGVSFF TGTGCCAGCAGTTTACTTCCCAGCCTGACTAGCGGTGTCTCGTTCTTC
- TRBJ1-5 - TRBV6-1 CASSEPAASNQPQHF TGTGCCAGCAGTGAGCCAGCTGCTAGCAATCAGCCCCAGCATTTT
- TRBJ2-5 - TRBV11-2 CASSLVSGGTETQYF TGTGCCAGCAGCTTAGTATCAGGCGGGACAGAGACCCAGTACTTC
TRBD2 TRBJ2-1 - TRBV11-2 CASSKTSGGANEQFF TGTGCCAGCAGCAAGACTAGCGGGGGGGCCAATGAGCAGTTCTTC
- TRBJ2-7 once TRBV9 CASSVNDGYEQYF TGTGCCAGCAGCGTAAACGATGGATACGAGCAGTACTTC
- TRBJ2-1 - TRBV7-9 CASSLEFISSYNEQFF TGTGCCAGCAGCTTAGAATTCATCAGCTCCTACAATGAGCAGTTCTTC